Below, 5 T cell receptor gamma chains from the same sample are listed, as sequenced in a study of γδ T cells in repeated Plasmodium falciparum infection (dated by TCRdb to the early 2020s). For bulk TCR repertoire analysis, Vgamma9/Vdelta2+ and Vdelta2-negative gammadelta T cell populations were flow-sorted out of peripheral blood mononuclear cells. The library relied on multiplex PCR. The instrument given in TCRdb is Illumina MiSeq. After TCRdb called clones again from the public reads with CATT, rows with identical DNA were merged. The sample table lists 13,000 to 15,000 gamma-chain clones, about 1.5% of them with a count of one. The ten largest account for around 30% of the sample. Sequenced input: gamma-delta T cells from blood. All receptors come from a pool of human donors (malaria-infected and uninfected, not separated).

This clone was seen only a few times. The protein TCRdb lists belongs to a much larger clone and differs from this DNA's translation at residue 5, which points to a read error; the protein shown is made from the DNA. This chain links TRGV3 with TRGJP2. The J gene is not listed in TCRdb, so it was assigned here from a DNA match to germline. Looked up from germline, CDR1 is VTNTFY and CDR2 is YDVSTARD (reference sequence). The CDR3 runs 18 residues. CDR3 sequence: CATWGRPLGPWSDWIKTF. The CDR3, as DNA: TGTGCCACCTGGGGCAGGCCATTAGGCCCCTGGAGTGATTGGATCAAGACGTTT.

At least ten counts were recorded for this clone. A far larger clone lies a single base away; this is likely a read error. Other nucleotide sequences in the sample specify the same CDR3. The chain has TRGV9 and TRGJ1 or TRGJ2. The CDR3 has 15 residues. Germline V CDR1 and CDR2: GITISATS, ISYDGTV (reference sequence). V trimming: 1 base; J trimming: 0 bases; junction bases outside the gene matches: 6. CDR3 coding DNA: TGTGCCTTGTGGGAGGTCCCCCGGAATTATTATAAGAAACTCTTT. Amino acids: CALWEVPRNYYKKLF.

This clone turned up a few times. TCRdb has a much larger clone's protein, which differs at residue 6 from the translation of this DNA, likely because of a read error; what is shown is the protein translated from the DNA. J is TRGJ1 or TRGJ2 and V is TRGV9. Matching the DNA to germline supplied the J gene, which TCRdb does not give. V shed 9 bases and J 7 bases; nucleotides not matched to a gene: 9. There are 11 residues in the CDR3. Germline V lookup: CDR1 GITISATS, CDR2 ISYDGTV (reference sequence). The CDR3 coding sequence is TGTGCCTTGAGAGGGGGATATAAGAAACTCTTT. This translates into CALRGGYKKLF.

Many counts were recorded for this clone. The chain combines TRGV4 with TRGJ1 or TRGJ2. The J segment lost 1 base and the V segment lost 2 bases, leaving 8 bases of the junction unmatched. Germline V CDR1 and CDR2: EGSTGY, YDSYTSSV. The CDR3 extends over 15 amino acids. The CDR3 region is CATWDAPFNYYKKLF. The CDR3 coding sequence is TGTGCCACCTGGGATGCCCCTTTTAATTATTATAAGAAACTCTTT.

In the case of this clone: The protein recorded in TCRdb matches a much larger clone and deviates from this DNA's translation at residue 11, suggesting a read error; the protein here is obtained by translating the DNA. This rearrangement joins TRGV9 to TRGJ1 or TRGJ2. Per germline, CDR1 GITISATS and CDR2 ISYDGTV (reference sequence). The length of the CDR3 is 15 residues. The CDR3 loop reads CALWESKAPYCKKLF. CDR3 DNA: TGTGCCTTGTGGGAGTCTAAAGCGCCATATTGTAAGAAACTCTTT.